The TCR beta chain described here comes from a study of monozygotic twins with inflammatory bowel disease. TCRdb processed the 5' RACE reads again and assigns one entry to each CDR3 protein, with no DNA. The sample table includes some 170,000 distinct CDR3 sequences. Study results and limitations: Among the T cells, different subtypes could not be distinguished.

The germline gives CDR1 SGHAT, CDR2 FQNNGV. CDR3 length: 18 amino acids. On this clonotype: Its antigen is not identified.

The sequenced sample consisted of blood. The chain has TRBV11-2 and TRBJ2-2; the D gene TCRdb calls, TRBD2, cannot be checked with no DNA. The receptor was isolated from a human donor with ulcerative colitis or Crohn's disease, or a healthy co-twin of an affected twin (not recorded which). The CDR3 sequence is CASSRWVAGTFRTGELFF.